This TCR beta chain appears in the sequencing data of a study of blood T cell repertoires in COVID-19. Study-level information: Donors in the United States, Italy and Spain gave samples during acute or convalescent COVID-19.

V lost 3 bases, J lost 3 bases, and 11 bases stayed unmatched. Per the germline V gene, CDR1 is LGHDT and CDR2 is YNNKEL (reference sequence). The length of the CDR3 is 17 residues. This clone showed up just once. Measured with immunoSEQ multiplex PCR; TCRdb has only the in-frame clones, and not every one. This sample has approximately 300,000 clones, with 90% found just once. The material sequenced was PBMCs or T cells enriched from blood (not recorded which). This receptor was taken from a man aged 55 to 70 who had recovered from COVID-19. The rearrangement uses TRBV3-1 (or the pseudogene TRBV3-2) and TRBJ2-1, with TRBD2 matching over 7 bases. The CDR3 loop is CASSHRTSAESYNEQFF. The CDR3 DNA is TGTGCCAGCAGCCACCGAACTAGCGCCGAAAGCTACAATGAGCAGTTCTTC.